This is a list of T cell receptor beta chains from one sample in a study of T-cell memory formation after mild COVID-19. A single record per CDR3 protein comes from TCRdb applying MiXCR to the 5' RACE reads. This table holds roughly 300,000 distinct CDR3 sequences, approximately 8% found once. Sequenced input: PBMCs or a T cell subset sorted from them (not recorded which). These receptors all stem from a man aged 18 to 29 who had mild COVID-19 (a few samples of this study predate the infection). Cell type and time point are not known. CDR3s include the opening cysteine and the closing phenylalanine or tryptophan. The D gene is left open where the match is weak. The size entry is marked missing in some rows and otherwise reads once, few, many or a size class.

j_call: TRBJ2-2
d_call: TRBD2
v_call: TRBV20-1
clone_size: many
cdr3_nt: TGCAGTGTTTCGGCTAGCGGGAACACCGGGGAGCTGTTTTTT
cdr3_aa: CSVSASGNTGELFF

j_call: TRBJ1-5
d_call: .
v_call: TRBV20-1
clone_size: many
cdr3_nt: TGCAGTGCCCTGAAGCCGGACCGTGGCAGCAATCAGCCCCAGCATTTT
cdr3_aa: CSALKPDRGSNQPQHF

j_call: TRBJ1-2
d_call: .
v_call: TRBV6-1
clone_size: many
cdr3_nt: TGTGCCAGCAGTGTTCTCCCCGCCGCCGGCTACACCTTC
cdr3_aa: CASSVLPAAGYTF

j_call: TRBJ2-3
d_call: .
v_call: TRBV7-2
clone_size: many
cdr3_nt: TGTGCCAGCAGCTTATCACTAGCCACAGATACGCAGTATTTT
cdr3_aa: CASSLSLATDTQYF

j_call: TRBJ1-6
d_call: TRBD1
v_call: TRBV7-2
clone_size: few
cdr3_nt: TGTGCCAGCAGCTTAGGGACAGGGAGAGGTCCCTATAATTCACCCCTCCACTTT
cdr3_aa: CASSLGTGRGPYNSPLHF

j_call: TRBJ2-2
d_call: .
v_call: TRBV6-5
clone_size: .
cdr3_nt: TGTGCCAGCAGTTTACGGCCCTGGAACACCGGGGAGCTGTTTTTT
cdr3_aa: CASSLRPWNTGELFF

j_call: TRBJ1-1
d_call: .
v_call: TRBV18
clone_size: few
cdr3_nt: TGTGCCAGCTCCCGTAATTCCGGGGGGGAAACTGAAGCTTTCTTT
cdr3_aa: CASSRNSGGETEAFF

j_call: TRBJ2-3
d_call: .
v_call: TRBV4-1
clone_size: .
cdr3_nt: TGCGCCAGCAGCCAGCCTCTTAGCGCAGCAATCACAGATACGCAGTATTTT
cdr3_aa: CASSQPLSAAITDTQYF

j_call: TRBJ2-7
d_call: TRBD1
v_call: TRBV29-1
clone_size: .
cdr3_nt: TGCAGCGCCGAGTCAGGGACAGGGGGCTACGAGCAGTACTTC
cdr3_aa: CSAESGTGGYEQYF

j_call: TRBJ2-1
d_call: TRBD2
v_call: TRBV7-2
clone_size: .
cdr3_nt: TGTGCCAGCAGAGTAGCCGGGACTACTGAATGGTTCTTC
cdr3_aa: CASRVAGTTEWFF

j_call: TRBJ1-6
d_call: .
v_call: TRBV6-6
clone_size: few
cdr3_nt: TGTGCCAGCAGTTACTCGATTAGGGAGGATTCACCCCTCCACTTT
cdr3_aa: CASSYSIREDSPLHF

j_call: TRBJ2-5
d_call: TRBD2
v_call: TRBV10-3
clone_size: .
cdr3_nt: TGTGCCATCAGCAGACTAGCGGGGGTGCAAGAGACCCAGTACTTC
cdr3_aa: CAISRLAGVQETQYF

j_call: TRBJ2-1
d_call: TRBD2
v_call: TRBV7-2
clone_size: .
cdr3_nt: TGTGCCAGCAGCCGAGGGGCTCGGGGGGATCCATACAATGAGCAGTTCTTC
cdr3_aa: CASSRGARGDPYNEQFF

j_call: TRBJ2-7
d_call: .
v_call: TRBV20-1
clone_size: few
cdr3_nt: TGCAGTGCTACCCTAAGGTCCTACGAGCAGTACTTC
cdr3_aa: CSATLRSYEQYF

j_call: TRBJ1-5
d_call: .
v_call: TRBV2
clone_size: .
cdr3_nt: TGTGCCAGCAGTGAAAGTCAACAGACGAATCAGCCCCAGCATTTT
cdr3_aa: CASSESQQTNQPQHF

j_call: TRBJ2-7
d_call: .
v_call: TRBV7-3
clone_size: many
cdr3_nt: TGTGCCAGCAGCTTAGGGGGCGGCTACGAGCAGTACTTC
cdr3_aa: CASSLGGGYEQYF

j_call: TRBJ2-2
d_call: .
v_call: TRBV7-2
clone_size: .
cdr3_nt: TGTGCCACGCAACACGCGAACACCGGGGAGCTGTTTTTT
cdr3_aa: CATQHANTGELFF

j_call: TRBJ2-5
d_call: TRBD2
v_call: TRBV20-1
clone_size: .
cdr3_nt: TGCAGTGCTAGAGCGGGGGGAATCGTAGAGACCCAGTACTTC
cdr3_aa: CSARAGGIVETQYF

j_call: TRBJ2-5
d_call: .
v_call: TRBV7-9
clone_size: .
cdr3_nt: TGTGACAGCAGCTCACAAGGGGAGACCCAGTACTTC
cdr3_aa: CDSSSQGETQYF

j_call: TRBJ1-5
d_call: .
v_call: TRBV27
clone_size: few
cdr3_nt: TGTGCCAGCAGTGCCAAAATCGACAGTTACAATCAGCCCCAGCATTTT
cdr3_aa: CASSAKIDSYNQPQHF

j_call: TRBJ1-2
d_call: .
v_call: TRBV29-1
clone_size: .
cdr3_nt: TGCAGCGTTGTTAGGGCTGACAACTATGGCTACACCTTC
cdr3_aa: CSVVRADNYGYTF

j_call: TRBJ1-2
d_call: .
v_call: TRBV4-3
clone_size: many
cdr3_nt: TGCGCCAGCAGCCCCCGGGGCGCCGTCTATGGCTACACCTTC
cdr3_aa: CASSPRGAVYGYTF

j_call: TRBJ2-5
d_call: TRBD2
v_call: TRBV7-9
clone_size: many
cdr3_nt: TGTGCCAGCAGCCAGGGACTAGCGGGGGTCCAAGAGACCCAGTACTTC
cdr3_aa: CASSQGLAGVQETQYF

j_call: TRBJ1-5
d_call: TRBD1
v_call: TRBV6-1
clone_size: many
cdr3_nt: TGTGCCAGCAGTGGGGGACAGGGGTACAATCAGCCCCAGCATTTT
cdr3_aa: CASSGGQGYNQPQHF

j_call: TRBJ2-1
d_call: .
v_call: TRBV4-1
clone_size: .
cdr3_nt: TGCGCCAGCAGCCAAGAGAGGGGGGATAGGTTCTTC
cdr3_aa: CASSQERGDRFF

j_call: TRBJ2-7
d_call: .
v_call: TRBV27
clone_size: .
cdr3_nt: TGTGCCAGCAGTTTATTGGCAGACACAACCCCCGAGCAGTACTTC
cdr3_aa: CASSLLADTTPEQYF

j_call: TRBJ2-7
d_call: TRBD2
v_call: TRBV5-1
clone_size: few
cdr3_nt: TGCGCCAGCAGCGTTGCGGAGCGGGGGCTCTACGAGCAGTACTTC
cdr3_aa: CASSVAERGLYEQYF

j_call: TRBJ2-3
d_call: TRBD2
v_call: TRBV20-1
clone_size: .
cdr3_nt: TGCAGTGCTAGGCGGCTAGCGGGGGGGCCATTAACAGATACGCAGTATTTT
cdr3_aa: CSARRLAGGPLTDTQYF

j_call: TRBJ1-5
d_call: .
v_call: TRBV27
clone_size: many
cdr3_nt: TGTGCCAGCGTCGGGGCCAGCAATCAGCCCCAGCATTTT
cdr3_aa: CASVGASNQPQHF

j_call: TRBJ1-5
d_call: TRBD1
v_call: TRBV4-2
clone_size: many
cdr3_nt: TGTGCCAGCAGCAGGACAGGGGTGGGCCAGCCCCAGCATTTT
cdr3_aa: CASSRTGVGQPQHF

j_call: TRBJ1-6
d_call: .
v_call: TRBV29-1
clone_size: many
cdr3_nt: TGCAGCGTTTCTTCCGGTGGGAGTTCACCCCTCCACTTT
cdr3_aa: CSVSSGGSSPLHF

j_call: TRBJ2-2
d_call: .
v_call: TRBV10-3
clone_size: .
cdr3_nt: TGTGCCATCAGTGAGCGAGGGACCGGGGAGCTGTTTTTT
cdr3_aa: CAISERGTGELFF

j_call: TRBJ2-1
d_call: .
v_call: TRBV11-2
clone_size: .
cdr3_nt: TGTGCCAGCAGCTTAACCCCCACAGGGGAGCAGTTCTTC
cdr3_aa: CASSLTPTGEQFF

j_call: TRBJ1-6
d_call: .
v_call: TRBV7-8
clone_size: .
cdr3_nt: TGTGCCAGCAGCTTAGGGAGGGTTTTGGGAGGTTATAATTCACCCCTCCACTTT
cdr3_aa: CASSLGRVLGGYNSPLHF

j_call: TRBJ2-3
d_call: .
v_call: TRBV9
clone_size: few
cdr3_nt: TGTGCCAGCAGCGTAGCGACGGTGAGCACAGATACGCAGTATTTT
cdr3_aa: CASSVATVSTDTQYF

j_call: TRBJ1-2
d_call: TRBD1
v_call: TRBV12-3/TRBV12-4
clone_size: .
cdr3_nt: TGTGCCAGCAGTTTCCGTAGACAGGGGGCGAGTGGCTACACCTTC
cdr3_aa: CASSFRRQGASGYTF

j_call: TRBJ2-1
d_call: .
v_call: TRBV7-6
clone_size: .
cdr3_nt: TGTGCCAGCAACCCTAAGGGACGCTTAAACAATGAGCAGTTCTTC
cdr3_aa: CASNPKGRLNNEQFF

j_call: TRBJ2-3
d_call: .
v_call: TRBV10-3
clone_size: few
cdr3_nt: TGTGCCATCGCTTTAGGGGCCAGGTGGGCAGATACGCAGTATTTT
cdr3_aa: CAIALGARWADTQYF

j_call: TRBJ2-1
d_call: .
v_call: TRBV2
clone_size: .
cdr3_nt: TGTGCCAGCAGTTGGGGCCCGAATGAGCAGTTCTTC
cdr3_aa: CASSWGPNEQFF